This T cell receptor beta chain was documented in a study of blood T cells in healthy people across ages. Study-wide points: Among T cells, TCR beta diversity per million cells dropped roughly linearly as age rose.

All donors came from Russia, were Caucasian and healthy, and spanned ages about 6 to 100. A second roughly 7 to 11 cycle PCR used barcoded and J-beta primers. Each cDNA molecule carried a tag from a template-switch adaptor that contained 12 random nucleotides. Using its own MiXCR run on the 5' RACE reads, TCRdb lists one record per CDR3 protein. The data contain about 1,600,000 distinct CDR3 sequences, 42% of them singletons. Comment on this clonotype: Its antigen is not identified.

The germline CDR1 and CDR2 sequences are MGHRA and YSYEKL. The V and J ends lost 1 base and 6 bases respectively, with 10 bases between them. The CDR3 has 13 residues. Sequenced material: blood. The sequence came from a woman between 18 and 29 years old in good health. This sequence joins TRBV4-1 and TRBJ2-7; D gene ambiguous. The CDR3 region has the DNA TGCGCCAGCAGCCAAGTTCGCGGATTCGAGCAGTACTTC. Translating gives CASSQVRGFEQYF.